Included here is one T cell receptor (beta chain) sequence, with context. Method: immunoSEQ multiplex PCR; TCRdb's copy keeps in-frame clones and lacks some. The sample has some 450,000 clones, approximately 71% seen once. This sample is drawn from a study of shared clonotypes between healthy human individuals. This CDR3 is 15 amino acids long. With 6 bases clipped from V and 2 bases from J, the junction kept 10 bases outside the gene matches. Germline V CDR1 and CDR2: SGHTA, FQGNSA. Material: PBMCs. The TCR originated in a woman aged 40 to 49 in good health. Some clones in this sample may be carry-over from other donors' samples. This chain links TRBV7-2 with TRBJ2-7; 7 bases are a match to TRBD2. CDR3 region: CASRMEAGPTYEQYF. The DNA of the CDR3 is TGTGCCAGCAGGATGGAAGCGGGACCCACCTACGAGCAGTACTTC.